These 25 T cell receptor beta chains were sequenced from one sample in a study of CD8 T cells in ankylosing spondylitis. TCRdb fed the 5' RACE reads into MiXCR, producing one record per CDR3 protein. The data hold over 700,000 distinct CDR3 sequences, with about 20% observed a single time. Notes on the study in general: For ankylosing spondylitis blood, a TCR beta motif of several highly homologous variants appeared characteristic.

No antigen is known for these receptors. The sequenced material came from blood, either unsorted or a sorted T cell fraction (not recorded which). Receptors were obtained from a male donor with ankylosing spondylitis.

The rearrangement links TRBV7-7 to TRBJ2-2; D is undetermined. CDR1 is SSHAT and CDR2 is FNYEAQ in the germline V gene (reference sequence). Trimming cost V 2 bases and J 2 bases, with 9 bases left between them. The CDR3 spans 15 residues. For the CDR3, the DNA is TGTGCCAGCAGCTTAAAAGCAGATAACACCGGGGAGCTGTTTTTT. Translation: CASSLKADNTGELFF.

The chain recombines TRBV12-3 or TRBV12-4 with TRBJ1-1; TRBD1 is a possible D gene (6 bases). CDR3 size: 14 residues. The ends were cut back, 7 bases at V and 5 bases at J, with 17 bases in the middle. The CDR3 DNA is TGTGCCAGCACCATCGGCTGGGGGGCAACTGAAGCTTTCTTT. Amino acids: CASTIGWGATEAFF.

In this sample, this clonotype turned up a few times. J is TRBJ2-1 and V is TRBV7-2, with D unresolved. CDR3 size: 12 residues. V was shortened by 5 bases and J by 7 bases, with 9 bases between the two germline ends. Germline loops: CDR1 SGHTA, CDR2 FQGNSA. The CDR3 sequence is CASSPPWNEQFF. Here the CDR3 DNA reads TGTGCCAGCAGCCCCCCTTGGAATGAGCAGTTCTTC.

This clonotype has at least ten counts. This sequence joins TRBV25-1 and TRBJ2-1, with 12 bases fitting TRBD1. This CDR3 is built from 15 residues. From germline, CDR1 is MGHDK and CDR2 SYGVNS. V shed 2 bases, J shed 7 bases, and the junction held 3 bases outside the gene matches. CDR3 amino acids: CASSEGTGGKNEQFF. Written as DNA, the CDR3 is TGTGCCAGCAGTGAAGGGACAGGGGGCAAAAATGAGCAGTTCTTC.

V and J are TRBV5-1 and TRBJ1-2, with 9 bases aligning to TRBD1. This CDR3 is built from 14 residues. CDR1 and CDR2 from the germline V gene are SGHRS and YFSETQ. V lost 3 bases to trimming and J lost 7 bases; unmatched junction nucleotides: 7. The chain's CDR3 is CASSSTTGGLGYTF. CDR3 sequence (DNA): TGCGCCAGCAGCTCTACGACAGGGGGTCTTGGCTACACCTTC.

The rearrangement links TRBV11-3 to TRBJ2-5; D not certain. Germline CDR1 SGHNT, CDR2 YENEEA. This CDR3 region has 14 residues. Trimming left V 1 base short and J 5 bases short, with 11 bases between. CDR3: CASSLGYRDETQYF. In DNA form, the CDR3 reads TGTGCCAGCAGCTTAGGGTATAGGGATGAGACCCAGTACTTC. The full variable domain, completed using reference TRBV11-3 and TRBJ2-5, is EAGVVQSPRYKIIEKKQPVAFWCNPISGHNTLYWYLQNLGQGPELLIRYENEEAVDDSQLPKDRFSAERLKGVDSTLKIQPAELGDSAVYLCASSLGYRDETQYFGPGTRLLVL.

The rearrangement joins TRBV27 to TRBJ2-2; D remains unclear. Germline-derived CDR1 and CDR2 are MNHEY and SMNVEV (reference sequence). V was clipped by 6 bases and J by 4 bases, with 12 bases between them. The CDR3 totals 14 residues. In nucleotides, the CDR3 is TGTGCCAGCAGAGTCTCGAGCGTCACCGGGGAGCTGTTTTTT. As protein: CASRVSSVTGELFF.

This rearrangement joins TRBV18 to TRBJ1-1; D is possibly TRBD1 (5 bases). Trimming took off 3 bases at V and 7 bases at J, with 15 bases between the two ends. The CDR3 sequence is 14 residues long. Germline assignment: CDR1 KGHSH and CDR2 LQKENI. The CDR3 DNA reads TGTGCCAGCTCACCGAATGCAGGGACCTATGAAGCTTTCTTT. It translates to CASSPNAGTYEAFF.

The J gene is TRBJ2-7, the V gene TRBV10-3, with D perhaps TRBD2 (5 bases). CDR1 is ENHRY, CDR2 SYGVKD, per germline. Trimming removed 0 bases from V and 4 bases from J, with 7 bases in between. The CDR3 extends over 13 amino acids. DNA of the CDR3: TGTGCCATCAGTGAGTCACCGGGGTACGAGCAGTACTTC. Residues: CAISESPGYEQYF.

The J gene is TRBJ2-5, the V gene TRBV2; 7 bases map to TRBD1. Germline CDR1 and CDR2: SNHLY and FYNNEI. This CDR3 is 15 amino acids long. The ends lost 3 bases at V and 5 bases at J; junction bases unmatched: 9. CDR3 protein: CASSDQTGAWETQYF. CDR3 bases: TGTGCCAGCAGTGACCAAACAGGGGCGTGGGAGACCCAGTACTTC. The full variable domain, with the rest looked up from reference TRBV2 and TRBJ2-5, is EPEVTQTPSHQVTQMGQEVILRCVPISNHLYFYWYRQILGQKVEFLVSFYNNEISEKSEIFDDQFSVERPDGSNFTLKIRSTKLEDSAMYFCASSDQTGAWETQYFGPGTRLLVL.

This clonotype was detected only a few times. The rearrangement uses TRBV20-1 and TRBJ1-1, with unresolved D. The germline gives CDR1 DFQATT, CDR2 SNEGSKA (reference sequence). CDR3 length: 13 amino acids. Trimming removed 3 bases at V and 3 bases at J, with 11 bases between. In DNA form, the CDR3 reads TGCAGTGCTAGTGCGGAGCTCTACACTGAAGCTTTCTTT. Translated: CSASAELYTEAFF.

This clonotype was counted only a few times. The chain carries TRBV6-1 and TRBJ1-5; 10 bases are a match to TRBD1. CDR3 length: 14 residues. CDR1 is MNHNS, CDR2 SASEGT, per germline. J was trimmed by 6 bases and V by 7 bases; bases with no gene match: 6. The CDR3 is CASIRDRGIQPQHF. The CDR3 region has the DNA TGTGCCAGCATCCGGGACAGGGGAATTCAGCCCCAGCATTTT.

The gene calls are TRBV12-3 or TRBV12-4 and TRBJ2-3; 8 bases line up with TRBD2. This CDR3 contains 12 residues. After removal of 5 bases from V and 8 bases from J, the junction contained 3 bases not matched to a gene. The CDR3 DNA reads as TGTGCCAGCAGTGCGGGACTAGGTACGCAGTATTTT. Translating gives CASSAGLGTQYF.

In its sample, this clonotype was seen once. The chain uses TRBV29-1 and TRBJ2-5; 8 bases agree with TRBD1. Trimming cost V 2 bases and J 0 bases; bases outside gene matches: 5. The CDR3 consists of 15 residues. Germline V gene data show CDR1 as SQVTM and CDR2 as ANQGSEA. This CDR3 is CSVESPGGYQETQYF. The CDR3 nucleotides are TGCAGCGTTGAATCCCCAGGGGGCTACCAAGAGACCCAGTACTTC.

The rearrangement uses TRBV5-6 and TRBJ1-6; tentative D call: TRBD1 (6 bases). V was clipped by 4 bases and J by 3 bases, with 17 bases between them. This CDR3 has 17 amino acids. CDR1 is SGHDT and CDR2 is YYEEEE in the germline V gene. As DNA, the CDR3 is TGTGCCAGCAGCGCGTACAGGGACATCCTCTATAATTCACCCCTCCACTTT. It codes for CASSAYRDILYNSPLHF.

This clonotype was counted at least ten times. CDR3 DNA: TGTGCCAGCAGTTACTCTTACGGTAACTATGGCTACACCTTC. Encoded protein: CASSYSYGNYGYTF. The V and J genes are TRBV6-5 and TRBJ1-2, with D unclear. Per the germline V gene, CDR1 is MNHEY and CDR2 is SVGAGI. The CDR3 sequence is 14 residues long. V lost 0 bases and J 1 base, leaving 6 bases between the germline ends.

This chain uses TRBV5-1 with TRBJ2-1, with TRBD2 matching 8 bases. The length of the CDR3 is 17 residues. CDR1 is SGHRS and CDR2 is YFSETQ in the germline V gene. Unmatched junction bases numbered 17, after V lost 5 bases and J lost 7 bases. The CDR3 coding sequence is TGCGCCAGCAGTAATGGAACGGGTACGGGAGGGAGGAATGAGCAGTTCTTC. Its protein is CASSNGTGTGGRNEQFF.

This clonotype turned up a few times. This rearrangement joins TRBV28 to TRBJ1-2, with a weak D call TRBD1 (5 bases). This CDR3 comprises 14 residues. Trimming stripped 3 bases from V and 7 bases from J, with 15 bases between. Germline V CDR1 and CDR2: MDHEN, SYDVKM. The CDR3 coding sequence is TGTGCCAGCAGTTTCAGAGCAGGGTTTGGTGGCTACACCTTC. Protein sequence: CASSFRAGFGGYTF.

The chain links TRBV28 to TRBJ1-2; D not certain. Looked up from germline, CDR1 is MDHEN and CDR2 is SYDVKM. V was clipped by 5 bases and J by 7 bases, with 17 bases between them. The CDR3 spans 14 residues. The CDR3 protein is CASSLRVAGVGYTF. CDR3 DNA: TGTGCCAGCAGTCTCCGGGTCGCCGGTGTTGGCTACACCTTC.

Here the CDR3 reads CASSLGALAAYEQYF. CDR3 coding DNA: TGTGCCAGCAGCTTAGGGGCCCTAGCGGCCTACGAGCAGTACTTC. The chain recombines TRBV7-9 with TRBJ2-7; 7 bases align to TRBD2. V was clipped by 1 base and J by 2 bases; unmatched bases: 5. Looked up from germline, CDR1 is SEHNR and CDR2 is FQNEAQ (reference sequence). The CDR3 is made up of 15 amino acids.

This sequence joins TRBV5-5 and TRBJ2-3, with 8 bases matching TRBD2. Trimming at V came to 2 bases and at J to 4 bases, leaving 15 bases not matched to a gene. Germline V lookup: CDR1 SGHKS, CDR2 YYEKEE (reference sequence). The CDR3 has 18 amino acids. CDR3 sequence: CASSLSPGVAGGADTQYF. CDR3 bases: TGTGCCAGCAGCTTAAGTCCCGGAGTCGCGGGAGGTGCAGATACGCAGTATTTT.

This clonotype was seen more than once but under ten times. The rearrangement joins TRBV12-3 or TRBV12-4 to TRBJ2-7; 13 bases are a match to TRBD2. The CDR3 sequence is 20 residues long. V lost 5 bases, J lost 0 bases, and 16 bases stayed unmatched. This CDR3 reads CASSQGWGLAGIKNSYEQYF. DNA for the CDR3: TGTGCCAGCAGTCAGGGGTGGGGACTAGCGGGAATCAAAAACTCCTACGAGCAGTACTTC.

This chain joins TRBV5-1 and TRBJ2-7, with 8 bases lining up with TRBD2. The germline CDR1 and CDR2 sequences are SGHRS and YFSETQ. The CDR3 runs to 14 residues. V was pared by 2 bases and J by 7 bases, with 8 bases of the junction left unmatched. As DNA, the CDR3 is TGCGCCAGCAGCTTACGGGGGGGAAATTTGGAGCAGTACTTC. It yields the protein CASSLRGGNLEQYF. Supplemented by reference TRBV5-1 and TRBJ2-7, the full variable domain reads KAGVTQTPRYLIKTRGQQVTLSCSPISGHRSVSWYQQTPGQGLQFLFEYFSETQRNKGNFPGRFSGRQFSNSRSEMNVSTLELGDSALYLCASSLRGGNLEQYFGPGTRLTVT.

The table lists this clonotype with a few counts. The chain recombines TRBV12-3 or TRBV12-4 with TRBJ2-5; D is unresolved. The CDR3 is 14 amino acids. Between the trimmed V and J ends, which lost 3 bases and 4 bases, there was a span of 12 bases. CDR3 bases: TGTGCCAGCAGTTTTGCCCGTTTCGGAGAGACCCAGTACTTC. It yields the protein CASSFARFGETQYF.

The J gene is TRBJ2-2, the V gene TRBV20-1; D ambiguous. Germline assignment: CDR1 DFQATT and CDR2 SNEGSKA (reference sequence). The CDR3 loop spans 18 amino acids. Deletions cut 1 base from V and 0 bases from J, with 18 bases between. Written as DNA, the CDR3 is TGCAGTGCTAGAGGAATATCGAAGCTGCGGACGAACACCGGGGAGCTGTTTTTT. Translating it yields CSARGISKLRTNTGELFF.